The clone carrying this T cell receptor (beta chain) occurred many times. The antigen is undetermined. This sample stems from a study of blood T cells in healthy people across ages. Notes on the study in general: Donors of long life had a larger count of naive CD4+ cells and greater diversity than aged donors.

The V gene's germline CDR1 is SQVTM and CDR2 ANQGSEA. Trimming shortened V by 6 bases and J by 5 bases, and 5 bases separated the two germline ends. The CDR3 loop spans 10 amino acids. Then a second PCR, running roughly 7 to 11 cycles, was carried out with a sample-barcoded 5' primer and a J-beta primer mix. TCRdb fed the 5' RACE reads into MiXCR, producing one record per CDR3 protein. The sample includes around 500,000 distinct CDR3 sequences, less than 60% of them seen just once. The sample was blood. The V gene is TRBV29-1, the J gene TRBJ2-1; D is unclear. This clonotype originated in a man older than 75 in good health. The CDR3 here is CSVGHNEQFF. The CDR3 DNA reads as TGCAGCGTCGGCCACAATGAGCAGTTCTTC.